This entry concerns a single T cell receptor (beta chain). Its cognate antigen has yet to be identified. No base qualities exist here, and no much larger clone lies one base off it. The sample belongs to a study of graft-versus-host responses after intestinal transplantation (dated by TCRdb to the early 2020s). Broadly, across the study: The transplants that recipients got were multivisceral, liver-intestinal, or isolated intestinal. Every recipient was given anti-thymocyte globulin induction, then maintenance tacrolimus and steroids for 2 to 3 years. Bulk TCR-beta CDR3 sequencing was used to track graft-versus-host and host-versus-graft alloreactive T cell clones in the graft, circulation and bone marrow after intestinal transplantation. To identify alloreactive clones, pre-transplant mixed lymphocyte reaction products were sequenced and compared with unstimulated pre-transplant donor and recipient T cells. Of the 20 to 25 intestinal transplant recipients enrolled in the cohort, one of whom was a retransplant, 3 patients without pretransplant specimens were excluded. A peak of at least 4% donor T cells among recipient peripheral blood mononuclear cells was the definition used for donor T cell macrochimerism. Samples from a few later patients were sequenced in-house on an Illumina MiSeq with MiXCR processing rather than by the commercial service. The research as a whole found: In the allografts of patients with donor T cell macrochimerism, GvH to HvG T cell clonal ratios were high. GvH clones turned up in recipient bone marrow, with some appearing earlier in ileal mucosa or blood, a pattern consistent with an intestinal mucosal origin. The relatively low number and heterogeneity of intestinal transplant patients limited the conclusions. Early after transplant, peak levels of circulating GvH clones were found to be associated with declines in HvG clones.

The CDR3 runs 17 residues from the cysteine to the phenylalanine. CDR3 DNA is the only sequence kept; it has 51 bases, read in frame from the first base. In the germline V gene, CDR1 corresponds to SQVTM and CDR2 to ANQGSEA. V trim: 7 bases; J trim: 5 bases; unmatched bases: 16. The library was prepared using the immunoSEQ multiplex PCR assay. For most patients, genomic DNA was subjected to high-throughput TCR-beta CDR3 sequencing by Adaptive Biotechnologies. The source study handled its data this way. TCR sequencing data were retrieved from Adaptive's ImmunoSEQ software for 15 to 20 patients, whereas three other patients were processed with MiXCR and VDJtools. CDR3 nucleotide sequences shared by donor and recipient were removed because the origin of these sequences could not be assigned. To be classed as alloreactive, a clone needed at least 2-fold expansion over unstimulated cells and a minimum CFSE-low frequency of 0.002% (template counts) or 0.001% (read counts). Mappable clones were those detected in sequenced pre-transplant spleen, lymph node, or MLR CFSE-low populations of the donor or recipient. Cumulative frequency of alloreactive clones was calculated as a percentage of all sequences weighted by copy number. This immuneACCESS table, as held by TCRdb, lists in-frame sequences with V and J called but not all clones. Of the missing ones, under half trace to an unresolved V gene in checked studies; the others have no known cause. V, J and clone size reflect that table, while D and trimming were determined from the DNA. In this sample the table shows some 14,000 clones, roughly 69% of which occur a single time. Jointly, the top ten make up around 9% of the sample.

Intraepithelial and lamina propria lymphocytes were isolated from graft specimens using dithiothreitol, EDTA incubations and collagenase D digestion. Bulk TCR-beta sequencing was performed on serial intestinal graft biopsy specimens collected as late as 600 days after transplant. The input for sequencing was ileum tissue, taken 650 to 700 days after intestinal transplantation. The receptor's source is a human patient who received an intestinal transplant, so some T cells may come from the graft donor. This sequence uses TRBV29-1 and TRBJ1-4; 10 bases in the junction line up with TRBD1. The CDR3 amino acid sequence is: CSARGTGAKTLNEKLFF. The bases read TGCAGCGCCCGAGGGACAGGGGCCAAGACCTTAAATGAAAAACTGTTTTTT.